This is a list of T cell receptor beta chains from one sample in a study of shared clonotypes between healthy human individuals. Clones were read by immunoSEQ multiplex PCR, and TCRdb kept only the in-frame ones, dropping some. The sample yields approximately 710,000 clones, around 90% seen once. Material: memory CD8+ T cells from PBMCs. Receptors originate from a man between 18 and 29 years old in good health. Some clones in this sample may be carry-over from other donors' samples. The CDR3 runs from the conserved cysteine through the conserved F or W. D genes are given only for firm matches. Only some rows state a clone size, as once, few, many or a class for expanded clones.

TRBJ2-3	TRBV11-2	-	-	TGTGCCAGCAGCTACCTTGGGGGCACAGATACGCAGTATTTT	CASSYLGGTDTQYF
TRBJ2-7	TRBV27	once	TRBD1	TGTGCCAGCGCTTACAGGGGGATTTACTACGAGCAGTACTTC	CASAYRGIYYEQYF
TRBJ1-5	TRBV6-1	few	-	TGTGCCAGCAGTGAAGGAGTAGGCGGGAATCAGCCCCAGCATTTT	CASSEGVGGNQPQHF
TRBJ1-1	TRBV9	-	-	TGTGCCAGCAGCGTAGGAGGGGTGGATGATGAAGCTTTCTTT	CASSVGGVDDEAFF
TRBJ2-5	TRBV18	-	TRBD2	TGTGCCAGCTCACCACCGGTCCTAGCGGGAGTGTTGGAGACCCAGTACTTC	CASSPPVLAGVLETQYF
TRBJ2-7	TRBV30	-	-	TGTGCCTGGACTGTCCAGGGATCCTACGAGCAGTACTTC	CAWTVQGSYEQYF
TRBJ1-4	TRBV5-6	once	-	TGTGCCAGCAGCTCCAGGTTTGGGGAAGCTGAAAAACTGTTTTTT	CASSSRFGEAEKLFF
TRBJ2-5	TRBV29-1	-	-	TGCAGCGTTGAGTCCGTTGGAGGTTTTAAAAAAGAGACCCAGTACTTC	CSVESVGGFKKETQYF
TRBJ1-1	TRBV7-9	-	-	TGTGCCAGCAGTGGACTAAACACTGAAGCTTTCTTT	CASSGLNTEAFF
TRBJ2-3	TRBV7-9	-	-	TGTGCCAGCAGCCTGTATCCACCGGGTCCCGAAAGGCCCCTAGATACGCAGTATTTT	CASSLYPPGPERPLDTQYF
TRBJ2-1	TRBV29-1	-	TRBD2	TGCAGCGTCGGACTAGCGGGAGTTGTCAATGAGCAGTTCTTC	CSVGLAGVVNEQFF
TRBJ2-5	TRBV28	-	-	TGTGCCAGCAGATTGGGGGCCCAAGAGACCCAGTACTTC	CASRLGAQETQYF
TRBJ1-1	TRBV11-2	once	-	TGTGCCAGCAGCTTGGCGATTCACAGGGACACTGAAGCTTTCTTT	CASSLAIHRDTEAFF
TRBJ2-6	TRBV7-3	once	-	TGTGCCAGCAGCTTAATTACAGGGCTTGATGGGGCCAACGTCCTGACTTTC	CASSLITGLDGANVLTF
TRBJ1-2	TRBV7-6	-	-	TGTGCCAGCAGCTTAGGTCCCCCGGTGGCCCGGGGGACCTATGGCTACACCTTC	CASSLGPPVARGTYGYTF
TRBJ2-7	TRBV5-1	-	TRBD1	TGCGCCAGCAGCTTGGCCGCAGGGGGTAACGAGCAGTACTTC	CASSLAAGGNEQYF
TRBJ2-1	TRBV4-1	-	TRBD2	TGCGCCAGCAGCCCCGGGACTAGCGGTCGGGATGAGCAGTTCTTC	CASSPGTSGRDEQFF
TRBJ2-7	TRBV2	few	-	TGTGCCAGCAGTGGCGGGACAAGGTCCGAGCAGTACTTC	CASSGGTRSEQYF
TRBJ1-5	TRBV5-8	-	-	TGTGCCAGCAGCTTGGAGGTCAATCAGCCCCAGCATTTT	CASSLEVNQPQHF
TRBJ2-1	TRBV6-5	-	-	TGTGCCAGCAGGTACTGGGGGGGCATCGCGGATGAGCAGTTCTTC	CASRYWGGIADEQFF
TRBJ1-2	TRBV9	-	-	TGTGCCAGCAGCGGACTACTGACAGGACCCTACGGCTATGGCTACACCTTC	CASSGLLTGPYGYGYTF
TRBJ2-7	TRBV4-3	-	-	TGCGCCAGCAGCCAAGCCTCCGATCGGGAGCGGTACGAGCAGTACTTC	CASSQASDRERYEQYF
TRBJ2-5	TRBV5-5	-	TRBD2	TGTGCCAGCAGCTTGGGGGTGGGACTAGGGGCTGAGACCCAGTACTTC	CASSLGVGLGAETQYF
TRBJ2-1	TRBV11-1	-	-	TGTGCCAGCAGCGACGGGAGTGGCCCCTACAATGAGCAGTTCTTC	CASSDGSGPYNEQFF
TRBJ2-2	TRBV30	-	TRBD2	TGTGCCTGGAGTTTGGGACTAGCGGGAGAGCGAACCGGGGAGCTGTTTTTT	CAWSLGLAGERTGELFF
TRBJ1-2	TRBV7-2	-	-	TGTGCCAGCAGCTTAGGGGGTCAGGGAGACTATGGCTACACCTTC	CASSLGGQGDYGYTF